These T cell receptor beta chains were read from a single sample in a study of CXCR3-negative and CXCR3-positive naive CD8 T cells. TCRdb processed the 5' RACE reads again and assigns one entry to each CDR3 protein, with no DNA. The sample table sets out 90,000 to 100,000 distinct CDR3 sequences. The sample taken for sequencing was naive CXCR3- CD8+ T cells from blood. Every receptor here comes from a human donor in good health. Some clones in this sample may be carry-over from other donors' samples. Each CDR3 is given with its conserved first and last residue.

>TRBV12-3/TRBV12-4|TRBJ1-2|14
CASSPSGAAYGYTF
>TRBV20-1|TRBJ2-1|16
CSARGTASNSYNEQFF
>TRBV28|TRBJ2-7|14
CASNNRGTSYEQYF
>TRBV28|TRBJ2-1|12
CASSLGSNEQFF
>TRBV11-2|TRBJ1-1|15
CASSFAPIGFTEAFF
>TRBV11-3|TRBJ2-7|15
CASSLGTSGGDEQYF
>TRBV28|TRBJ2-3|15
CASSLPSGGEDTQYF
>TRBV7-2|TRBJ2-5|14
CAIGRLASRETQYF
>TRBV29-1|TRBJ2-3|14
CSVAGQPSTDTQYF
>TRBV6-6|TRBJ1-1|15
CASTYPAGRYTEAFF
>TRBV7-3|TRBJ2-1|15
CASSLEREAYNEQFF
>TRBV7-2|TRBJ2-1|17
CASSLPLGFPSYNEQFF
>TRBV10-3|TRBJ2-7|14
CAIMAGALSYEQYF
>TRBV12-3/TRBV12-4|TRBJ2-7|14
CASSAGGPSYEQYF
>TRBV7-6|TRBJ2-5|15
CASSLDIDTRETQYF
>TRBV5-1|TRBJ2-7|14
CASSPTSGGYEQYF
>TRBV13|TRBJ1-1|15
CASSLGEVIDTEAFF
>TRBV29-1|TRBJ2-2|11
CSVPNTGELFF
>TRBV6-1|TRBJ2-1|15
CASRIRTSGYNEQFF
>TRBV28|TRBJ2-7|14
CASSFFRESNEQYF
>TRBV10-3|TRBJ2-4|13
CAISDRTKNIQYF
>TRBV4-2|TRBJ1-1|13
CASRPRMNTEAFF
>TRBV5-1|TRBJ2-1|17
CASSLAYYGGTDNEQFF
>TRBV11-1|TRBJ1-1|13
CASSLGGGAEAFF
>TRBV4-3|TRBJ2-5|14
CASSHGTGKETQYF
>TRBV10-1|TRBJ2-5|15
CASSELDRGLETQYF
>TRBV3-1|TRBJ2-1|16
CASSARGLAVYNEQFF
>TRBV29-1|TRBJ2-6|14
CSVSDPSGANVLTF
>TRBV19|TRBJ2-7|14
CASSLQGTPHEQYF
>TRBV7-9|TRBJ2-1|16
CASSLGGQGYFNEQFF
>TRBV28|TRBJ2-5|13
CASNPDRLETQYF
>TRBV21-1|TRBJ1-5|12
CAARRLNQPQHF
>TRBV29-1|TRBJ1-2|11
CSVDDNYGYTF
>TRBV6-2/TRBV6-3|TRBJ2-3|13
CASSYGSTDTQYF
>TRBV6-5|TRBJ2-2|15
CASSYGTRNTGELFF
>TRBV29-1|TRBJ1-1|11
CSSARGTEAFF
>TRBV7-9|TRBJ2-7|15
CASSSRDRITYEQYF
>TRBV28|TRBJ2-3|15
CASSLDGIRTDTQYF
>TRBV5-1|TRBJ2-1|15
CASSSRSSSYNEQFF
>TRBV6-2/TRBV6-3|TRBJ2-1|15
CASSYSIGSYNEQFF
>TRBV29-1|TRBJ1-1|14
CSVHSVTPGTEAFF
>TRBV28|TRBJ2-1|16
CASSLARLVSYNEQFF
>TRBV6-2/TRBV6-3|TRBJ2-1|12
CASVGGYNEQFF
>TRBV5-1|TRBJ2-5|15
CASSWTSGSSETQYF
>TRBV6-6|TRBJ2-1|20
CASSYSVRTSGFALNNEQFF
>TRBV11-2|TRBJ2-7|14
CASSIAVTTYEQYF
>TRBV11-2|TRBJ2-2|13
CASSAPYTGELFF
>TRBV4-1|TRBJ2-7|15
CASSQDSGLFYKQYF
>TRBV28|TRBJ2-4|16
CASNAPPDRAKNIQYF
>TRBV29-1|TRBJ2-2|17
CSVEKIPGVSVPGELFF
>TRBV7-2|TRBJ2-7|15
CASSWGLPTSYEQYF
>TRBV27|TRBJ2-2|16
CASCTGQGFGTGELFF
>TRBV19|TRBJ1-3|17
CASSIWDRPRSGNTIYF
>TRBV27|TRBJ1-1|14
CASSFGQGWTEAFF
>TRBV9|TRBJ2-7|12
CASNPTTTEQYF
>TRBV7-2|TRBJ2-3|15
CASSSRQGQPDTQYF